Listed here is a single TCR beta chain. This clonotype was counted at least ten times. Its antigen has not been determined. No much larger clone exists at a distance of one base, and base qualities are not known. The library was prepared using PCR. Sequenced on an Illumina HiSeq 2500. To normalize quantification of the TCRbeta repertoire, the TCR libraries were built with molecular barcoding that relied on unique molecular identifiers. In-frame beta chains were kept once TCRdb had trimmed the public reads at Q25 with fastp and called clones with MiXCR. Merged by CDR3 protein, the rows form single entries marked with the most common genes and DNA. The sample table holds approximately 15,000 distinct CDR3 sequences, of which roughly an eighth were seen once. About 72% of the sample belongs to the ten largest clones. This sample's treatment or condition label indicates: allogeneic hematopoietic cell transplantation with graft depleted of TCRalphabeta T cells and CD19 B cells. TCRalphabeta/CD19-depleted allogeneic hematopoietic cell grafts were given to the transplant recipients, all of whom were children.

Germline trimming amounts to 3 bases on V and 9 bases on J, with 6 as the count of junction bases outside the gene matches. Per the germline V gene, SGHRS is the CDR1 and YFSETQ is the CDR2. Its CDR3 holds 14 amino acids, cysteine through phenylalanine. Kept here is only the CDR3 DNA, which spans 42 bases and is read in frame from base 1. The sample comes from a study of T-cell reconstitution after alpha-beta-depleted transplantation in children (dated by TCRdb to the mid-2010s). A note on the overall study: Using TCR repertoire profiling, the study quantitatively followed how T-cell immune reconstitution unfolded in children after TCRalphabeta/CD19-depleted allogeneic hematopoietic cell transplantation.

What the authors observed across the whole study: In some patients, high TCRbeta diversity at day 60 was attributed to recipient T cells and intrathymic progenitors that had survived conditioning. Over the following months the frequencies of hyperexpanded clones went down, and after one year T-cell counts and TCRbeta diversity were mostly credited to newly produced T cells. About two months after transplant, the apparently early recovery of alphabetaT-cell counts reportedly depended on just several hundred clones that had expanded rapidly and came from non-depleted graft cells.

Material: PBMCs, mostly from graft donor cells, obtained 180 days after TCRalphabeta/CD19-depleted stem cell transplant. The V gene is TRBV5-1 and the J gene is TRBJ2-1; TRBD2 aligns with 10 central bases. The receptor's source is a boy less than two years old who had a stem cell transplant for Wiskott-Aldrich syndrome, so the T cells may come from the graft donor. The bases are TGCGCCAGCAGCTCGGGGCTAGCGGGAGTTGAGCAGTTCTTC. It codes for CASSSGLAGVEQFF.